The 10 T cell receptor beta chains below were found in one sample sequenced in a study of blood T cell repertoires in COVID-19. Some clones are missing from TCRdb's copy, which holds only in-frame ones; the method was immunoSEQ multiplex PCR. The table shows under 200,000 clones, with around 83% occurring only once. Sequenced: peripheral blood. These receptors came from a woman between 50 and 59 years old with COVID-19, enrolled during active disease.

The chain carries TRBV4-3 and TRBJ2-1; 7 bases fit TRBD2. This CDR3 is built from 15 residues. Germline CDR1 reads LGHNA; CDR2 reads YSLEER. V was clipped by 5 bases and J by 9 bases; unmatched bases: 13. The CDR3 DNA sequence: TGCGCCAGCAGCTCGCTAGCGGTTAGCCAGGGTGAGCAGTTCTTC. Protein sequence: CASSSLAVSQGEQFF.

The rearrangement uses TRBV19 and TRBJ2-7; 10 nucleotides line up with TRBD1. CDR3 length equals 14 residues. Looked up from germline, CDR1 is LNHDA and CDR2 is SQIVND (reference sequence). V gave up 3 bases and J gave up 2 bases; unmatched junction bases: 1. The CDR3 reads CASSMGQGPYEQYF. CDR3 coding DNA: TGTGCCAGTAGTATGGGACAGGGGCCCTACGAGCAGTACTTC.

This chain uses TRBV7-2 with TRBJ1-5; a possible D gene is TRBD1 (5 bases). CDR3 length: 14 amino acids. The germline V gene encodes CDR1 SGHTA and CDR2 FQGNSA. V was shortened by 4 bases and J by 2 bases, with 9 bases between the two germline ends. CDR3 DNA sequence: TGTGCCAGCAGCTCATTAGGGGGCAATCAGCCCCAGCATTTT. Translating gives CASSSLGGNQPQHF.

The sample holds a few counts of this clone. V gene TRBV11-2 combines with J gene TRBJ1-6, with TRBD1 as a possible D gene (6 bases). Germline V gene sequence: CDR1 SGHAT, CDR2 FQNNGV. Trimming cost V 5 bases and J 7 bases, with 18 bases left between them. CDR3 length equals 16 residues. The CDR3: CASSVRVQGPNSPLHF. The CDR3 nucleotides read TGTGCCAGCAGCGTAAGGGTGCAGGGGCCAAATTCACCCCTCCACTTT. The entire variable domain, with the rest obtained from reference TRBV11-2 and TRBJ1-6, is as follows: EAGVAQSPRYKIIEKRQSVAFWCNPISGHATLYWYQQILGQGPKLLIQFQNNGVVDDSQLPKDRFSAERLKGVDSTLKIQPAKLEDSAVYLCASSVRVQGPNSPLHFGNGTRLTVT.

This chain joins TRBV7-2 and TRBJ2-5, with 9 bases identical to TRBD1. CDR3 length equals 14 residues. V dropped 5 bases and J dropped 4; count of bases not matched to a gene: 5. Germline CDR1 is SGHTA and CDR2 is FQGNSA. CDR3 loop: CASSPGTGTETQYF. The CDR3 coding sequence is TGTGCCAGCAGCCCGGGGACAGGGACAGAGACCCAGTACTTC.

The chain carries TRBV5-1 and TRBJ2-1; perhaps TRBD1 as D (5 bases). The CDR3 consists of 15 residues. Trimming stripped 3 bases from V and 3 bases from J, with 13 bases between. CDR1 is SGHRS, CDR2 YFSETQ, per germline. In DNA form, the CDR3 reads TGCGCCAGCAGCTCGGCGGTACAGGTCTACAATGAGCAGTTCTTC. Protein sequence: CASSSAVQVYNEQFF.

The chain combines TRBV5-1 with TRBJ2-5; TRBD1 matches 10 bases. The CDR3 is made up of 13 amino acids. Trimming removed 4 bases from V and 5 bases from J; junction bases left unmatched: 2. Germline CDR1 reads SGHRS; CDR2 reads YFSETQ. This chain's CDR3 is CASSMGQGETQYF. The CDR3 DNA sequence: TGCGCCAGCAGCATGGGACAGGGGGAGACCCAGTACTTC.

This clone came up a few times. The rearrangement uses TRBV27 and TRBJ1-6, with a tentative D call TRBD1 (5 bases). Trimming took 5 bases from V and 0 from J, leaving 20 bases between them. The CDR3 extends over 19 amino acids. The germline V gene encodes CDR1 MNHEY and CDR2 SMNVEV (reference sequence). CDR3 nucleotide sequence: TGTGCCAGCAGTCGCCCCGCGATTGAGACAGCCTCCTATAATTCACCCCTCCACTTT. The encoded protein is CASSRPAIETASYNSPLHF.

The CDR3 bases are TGTGCCAGCAGCCTGTTAGGCGGGGGAAGCACTGAAGCTTTCTTT. This sequence encodes CASSLLGGGSTEAFF. The chain carries TRBV14 and TRBJ1-1; weak D call: TRBD1 (5 bases). The CDR3 spans 15 residues. The germline CDR1 and CDR2 sequences are SGHDN and FVKESK. V lost 4 bases and J lost 4, with 16 bases in between.

This sequence joins TRBV27 and TRBJ2-2; D may be TRBD1 (5 bases). CDR3 length equals 16 residues. Germline V CDR1 and CDR2: MNHEY, SMNVEV (reference sequence). V gave up 5 bases and J gave up 2 bases, with 15 bases separating them. DNA for the CDR3: TGTGCCAGCAGTCCCCGTGGCAGGGTAAACACCGGGGAGCTGTTTTTT. The encoded protein is CASSPRGRVNTGELFF.